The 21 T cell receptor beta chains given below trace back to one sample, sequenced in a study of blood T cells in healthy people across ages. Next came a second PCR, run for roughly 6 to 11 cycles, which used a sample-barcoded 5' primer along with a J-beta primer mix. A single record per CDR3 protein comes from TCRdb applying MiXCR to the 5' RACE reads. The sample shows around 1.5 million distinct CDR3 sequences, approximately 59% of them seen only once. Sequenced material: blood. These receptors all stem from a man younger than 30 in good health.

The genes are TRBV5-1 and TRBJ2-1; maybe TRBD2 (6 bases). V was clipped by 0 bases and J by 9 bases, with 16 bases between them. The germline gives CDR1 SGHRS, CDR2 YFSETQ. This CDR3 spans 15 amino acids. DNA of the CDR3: TGCGCCAGCAGCTTGGGGACTATGTTTGGGATTGAGCAGTTCTTC. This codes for CASSLGTMFGIEQFF.

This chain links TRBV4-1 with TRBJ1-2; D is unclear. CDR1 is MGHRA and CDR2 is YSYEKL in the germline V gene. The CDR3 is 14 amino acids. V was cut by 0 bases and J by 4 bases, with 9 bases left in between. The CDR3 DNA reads TGCGCCAGCAGCCAAGAGGCAGCCTCCTATGGCTACACCTTC. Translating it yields CASSQEAASYGYTF.

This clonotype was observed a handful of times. The CDR3 is CASSLVRKNIQYF. DNA for the CDR3: TGTGCCAGCAGTTTGGTCAGGAAAAACATTCAGTACTTC. The gene calls are TRBV28 and TRBJ2-4; D unresolved. CDR1 and CDR2 (germline): MDHEN, SYDVKM. This CDR3 is built from 13 residues. The ends were cut back, 3 bases at V and 4 bases at J, with 7 bases in the middle.

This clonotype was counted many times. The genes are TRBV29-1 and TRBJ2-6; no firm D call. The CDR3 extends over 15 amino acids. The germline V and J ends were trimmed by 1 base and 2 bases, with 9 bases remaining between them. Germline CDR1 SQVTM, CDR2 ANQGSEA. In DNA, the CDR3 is TGCAGCGTTGAAGGGTGGTCTGCTGGGGCCAACGTCCTGACTTTC. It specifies CSVEGWSAGANVLTF.

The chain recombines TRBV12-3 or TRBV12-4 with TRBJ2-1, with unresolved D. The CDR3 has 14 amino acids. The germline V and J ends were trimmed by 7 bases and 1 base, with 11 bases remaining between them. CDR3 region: CASNLEFSYNEQFF. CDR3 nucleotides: TGTGCCAGCAACCTAGAATTTTCCTACAATGAGCAGTTCTTC.

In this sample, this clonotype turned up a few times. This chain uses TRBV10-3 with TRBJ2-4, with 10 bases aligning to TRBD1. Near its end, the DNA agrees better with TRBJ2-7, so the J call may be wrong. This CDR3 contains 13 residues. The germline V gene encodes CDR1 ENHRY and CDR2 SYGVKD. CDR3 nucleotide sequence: TGTGCCATCAGTGGGGACAGGGGCTACGAGCAGTACTTC. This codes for CAISGDRGYEQYF.

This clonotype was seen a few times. CDR3 coding DNA: TGTGCCAGCAGCCCTGGACTAGCGGGATCGAACGAGCAGTACTTC. Protein product: CASSPGLAGSNEQYF. The chain combines TRBV28 with TRBJ2-7; 12 bases agree with TRBD2. The CDR3 extends over 15 amino acids. J lost 5 bases, V lost 6 bases, and 8 bases had no gene match. CDR1 and CDR2 (germline): MDHEN, SYDVKM.

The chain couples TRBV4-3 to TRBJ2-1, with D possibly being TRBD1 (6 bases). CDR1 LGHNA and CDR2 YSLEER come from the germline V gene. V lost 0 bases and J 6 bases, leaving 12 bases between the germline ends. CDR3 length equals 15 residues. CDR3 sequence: CASSQDDRLTNEQFF. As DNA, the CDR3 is TGCGCCAGCAGCCAAGATGACAGGTTAACCAATGAGCAGTTCTTC.

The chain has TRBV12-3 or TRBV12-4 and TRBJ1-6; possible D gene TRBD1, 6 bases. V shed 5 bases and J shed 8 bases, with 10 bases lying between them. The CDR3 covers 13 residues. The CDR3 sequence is CASSPRQDSPLHF. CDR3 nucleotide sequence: TGTGCCAGCAGTCCCCGACAGGATTCACCCCTCCACTTT.

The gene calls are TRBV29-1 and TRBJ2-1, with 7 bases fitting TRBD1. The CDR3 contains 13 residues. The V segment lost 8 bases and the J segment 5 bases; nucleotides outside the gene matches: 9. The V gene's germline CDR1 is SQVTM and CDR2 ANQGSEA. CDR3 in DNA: TGCAGCTTTTACAGGGGTCTGAACAATGAGCAGTTCTTC. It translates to CSFYRGLNNEQFF.

The CDR3 protein is CASSLRSLAETPYEQYF. CDR3 in DNA: TGTGCCAGCAGCCTAAGATCCCTAGCGGAGACCCCCTACGAGCAGTACTTC. The chain carries TRBV11-2 and TRBJ2-7; 7 bases agree with TRBD2. V lost 5 bases and J lost 2; bases outside the gene matches: 15. Germline CDR1 is SGHAT and CDR2 is FQNNGV. The CDR3 has 17 amino acids.

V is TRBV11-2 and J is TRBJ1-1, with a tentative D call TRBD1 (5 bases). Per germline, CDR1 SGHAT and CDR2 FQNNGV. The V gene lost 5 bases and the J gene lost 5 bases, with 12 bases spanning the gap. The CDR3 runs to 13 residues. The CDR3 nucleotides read TGTGCCAGCAGCCCTTGGGGGGAAACTGAAGCTTTCTTT. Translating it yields CASSPWGETEAFF.

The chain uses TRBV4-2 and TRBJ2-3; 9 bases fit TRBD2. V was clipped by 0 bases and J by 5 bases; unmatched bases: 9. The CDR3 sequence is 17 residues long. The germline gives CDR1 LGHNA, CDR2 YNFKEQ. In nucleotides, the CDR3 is TGTGCCAGCAGCCAAGATCTAGCGGGAACGGCTCAAGATACGCAGTATTTT. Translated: CASSQDLAGTAQDTQYF.

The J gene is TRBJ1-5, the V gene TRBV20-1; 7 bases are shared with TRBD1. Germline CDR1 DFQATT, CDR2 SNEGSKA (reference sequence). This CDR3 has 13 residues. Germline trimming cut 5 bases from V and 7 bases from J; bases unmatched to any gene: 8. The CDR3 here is CSAAEGAQQPQHF. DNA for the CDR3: TGCAGTGCTGCGGAGGGGGCGCAGCAGCCCCAGCATTTT.

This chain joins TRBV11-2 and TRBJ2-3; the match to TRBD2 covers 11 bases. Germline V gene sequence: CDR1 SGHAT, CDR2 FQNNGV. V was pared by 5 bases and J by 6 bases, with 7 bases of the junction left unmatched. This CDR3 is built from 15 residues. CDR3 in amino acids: CASSRRTSGRDTQYF. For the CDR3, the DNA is TGTGCCAGCAGCAGGCGGACTAGCGGGCGGGATACGCAGTATTTT.

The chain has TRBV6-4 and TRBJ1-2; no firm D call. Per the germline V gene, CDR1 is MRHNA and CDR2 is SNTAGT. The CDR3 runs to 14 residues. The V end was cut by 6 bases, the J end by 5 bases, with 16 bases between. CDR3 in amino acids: CASSPQVDPYGYTF. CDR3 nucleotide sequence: TGTGCCAGCAGCCCTCAGGTAGATCCTTATGGCTACACCTTC.

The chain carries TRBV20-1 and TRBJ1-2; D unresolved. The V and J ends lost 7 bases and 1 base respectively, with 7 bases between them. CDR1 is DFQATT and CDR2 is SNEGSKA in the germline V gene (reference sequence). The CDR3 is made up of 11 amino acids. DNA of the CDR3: TGCAGTGTAGGGTTTAACTATGGCTACACCTTC. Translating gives CSVGFNYGYTF.

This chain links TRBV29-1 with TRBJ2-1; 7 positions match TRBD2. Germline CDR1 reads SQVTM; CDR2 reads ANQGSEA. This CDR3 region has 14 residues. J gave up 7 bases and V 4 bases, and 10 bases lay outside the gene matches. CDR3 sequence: CSVVGRLAVNEQFF. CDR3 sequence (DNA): TGCAGCGTTGTAGGACGGCTAGCGGTTAATGAGCAGTTCTTC.

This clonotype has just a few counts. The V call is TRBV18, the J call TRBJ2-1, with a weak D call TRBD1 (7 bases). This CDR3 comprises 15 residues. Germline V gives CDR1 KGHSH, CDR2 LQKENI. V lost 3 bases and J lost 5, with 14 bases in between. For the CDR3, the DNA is TGTGCCAGCTCACCTCAGGGGGGCCTTAACAATGAGCAGTTCTTC. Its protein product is CASSPQGGLNNEQFF.

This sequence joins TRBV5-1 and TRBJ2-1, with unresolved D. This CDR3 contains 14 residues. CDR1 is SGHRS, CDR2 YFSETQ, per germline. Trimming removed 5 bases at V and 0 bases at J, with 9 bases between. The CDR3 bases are TGCGCCAGCAGACTGGACCCCTCCTACAATGAGCAGTTCTTC. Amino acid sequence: CASRLDPSYNEQFF.

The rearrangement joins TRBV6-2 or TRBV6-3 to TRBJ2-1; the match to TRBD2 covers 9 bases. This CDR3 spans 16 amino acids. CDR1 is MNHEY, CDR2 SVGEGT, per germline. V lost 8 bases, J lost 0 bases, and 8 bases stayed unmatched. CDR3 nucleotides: TGTGCCAGCGTGCCTAGCGGGGCATCCTCCTACAATGAGCAGTTCTTC. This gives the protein CASVPSGASSYNEQFF.